This T cell receptor (beta chain) comes out of a study of cytomegalovirus exposure and HLA in healthy donors (dated by TCRdb to about 2017). General notes on the study: According to a later analysis, one platform produced both the approximately 110 validation repertoires and the 666 repertoires of the first cohort. The aim of the study was to test whether cataloging public T cell receptors could identify signatures of past pathogen exposure. A separate validation cohort of more than 100 different subjects was used in addition to the roughly 670-subject first cohort. The study combined high-throughput TCR immunosequencing, statistical association of individual TCRs with disease status, and machine learning to predict cytomegalovirus infection status.

Study-wide findings and limitations: In a later analysis, TCRs clustered in the first cohort were found to also tend to co-occur in the approximately 120 validation repertoires, with 90% to 95% of cluster scores above 0. In the study, some 160 TCR beta chains were listed as associated with cytomegalovirus. Most TCR sequences were observed very rarely across donors, whereas some public TCRs were present in many individuals. Cytomegalovirus status was reported to be diagnosed by the classifier with high specificity and sensitivity in both the original and validation cohorts. According to the authors, the approach could potentially be generalized to other disease states and immunological phenotypes. A later analysis lacked HLA typing for the validation cohort, so it scored co-occurrence in that cohort across all 120 or so repertoires. In vitro tests confirmed that three of the cytomegalovirus-associated TCR beta chains recognize cytomegalovirus antigens.

The donors belonged to the validation cohort of over a hundred subjects, which was separate from the 666-subject first cohort. Library method: the immunoSEQ multiplex PCR assay. Regarding the original processing steps: A statistical classification framework was built to diagnose cytomegalovirus status from the catalog of TCR beta chain sequences. The clones in this table, taken by TCRdb from immuneACCESS, are in-frame only. Not every clone is retained; where verified, under half of the shortfall comes from an unresolved V gene, and the cause of the rest is unknown. V, J and clone size are those of that table, while D and trimming were read from the DNA. The sample yields some 140,000 clones; 80% to 90% were counted once. More than 1.4% of the sample is taken by the ten largest. Concerning this clone: No cognate antigen has been identified for it. Qualities for individual bases were not recorded, and no much larger clone is one base off.

After removal of 3 bases from V and 4 bases from J, the junction retains 11 bases not matched to a gene. CDR1 and CDR2 are drawn from the germline V gene: SGHRS, YFSETQ. Inclusive of the bounding cysteine and phenylalanine, the CDR3 is 17 residues long. Just CDR3 DNA is preserved here, 51 bases in frame from base 1. The chain is encoded by TRBV5-1 joined to TRBJ1-2; the junction holds 11 bases that match TRBD1. Sequenced: PBMCs. This receptor was identified in a woman in her twenties or thirties in good health and CMV-seronegative. Here is the DNA: TGCGCCAGCAGCTCTACTTCCGGGACAGGGGGGGTCTATGGCTACACCTTC. The translation is CASSSTSGTGGVYGYTF.